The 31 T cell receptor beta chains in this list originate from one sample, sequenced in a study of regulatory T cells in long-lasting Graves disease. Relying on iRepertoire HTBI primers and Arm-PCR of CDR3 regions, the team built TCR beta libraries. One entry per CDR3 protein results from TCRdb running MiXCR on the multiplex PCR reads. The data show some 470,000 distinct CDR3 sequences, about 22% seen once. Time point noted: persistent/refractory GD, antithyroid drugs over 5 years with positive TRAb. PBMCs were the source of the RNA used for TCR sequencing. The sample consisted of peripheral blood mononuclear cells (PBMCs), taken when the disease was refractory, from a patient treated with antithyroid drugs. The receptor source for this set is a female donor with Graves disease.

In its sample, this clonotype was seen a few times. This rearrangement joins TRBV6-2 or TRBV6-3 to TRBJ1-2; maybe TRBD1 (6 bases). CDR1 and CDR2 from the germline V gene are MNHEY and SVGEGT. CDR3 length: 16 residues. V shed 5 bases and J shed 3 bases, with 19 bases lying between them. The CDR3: CASSRERQEGDYGYTF. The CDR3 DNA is TGTGCCAGCAGTCGGGAGCGACAGGAAGGAGACTATGGCTACACCTTC.

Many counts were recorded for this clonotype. The CDR3 sequence: CATSEGADEQYF. In DNA, the CDR3 is TGTGCCACCAGTGAGGGGGCGGACGAGCAGTACTTC. This sequence joins TRBV24-1 and TRBJ2-7; D perhaps matches TRBD1 (6 bases). Germline V gene lookup returns CDR1 KGHDR and CDR2 SFDVKD. V dropped 4 bases and J dropped 5 bases, with 8 bases sitting between them. The CDR3 loop spans 12 amino acids.

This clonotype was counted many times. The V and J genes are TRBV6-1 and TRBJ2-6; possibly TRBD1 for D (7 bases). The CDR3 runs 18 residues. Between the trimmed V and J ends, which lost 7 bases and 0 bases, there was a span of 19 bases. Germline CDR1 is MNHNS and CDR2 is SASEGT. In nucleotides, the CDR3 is TGTGCCAGCAAGGAGGGCTACAGGGGAAGCTCTGGGGCCAACGTCCTGACTTTC. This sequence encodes CASKEGYRGSSGANVLTF.

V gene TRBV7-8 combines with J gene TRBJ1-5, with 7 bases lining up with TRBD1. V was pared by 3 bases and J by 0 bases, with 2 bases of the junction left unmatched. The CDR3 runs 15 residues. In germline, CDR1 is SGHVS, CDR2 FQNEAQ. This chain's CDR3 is CASSFGTASNQPQHF. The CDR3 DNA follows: TGTGCCAGCAGCTTCGGGACAGCTAGCAATCAGCCCCAGCATTTT.

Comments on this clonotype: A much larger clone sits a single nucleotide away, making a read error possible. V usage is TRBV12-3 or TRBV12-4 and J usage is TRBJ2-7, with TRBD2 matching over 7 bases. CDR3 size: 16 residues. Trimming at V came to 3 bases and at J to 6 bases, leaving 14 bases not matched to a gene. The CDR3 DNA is TGTGCCAGCAGTTTCGGGGTGGAGCGGGACGATTGCGAGCAGTACTTC. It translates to CASSFGVERDDCEQYF.

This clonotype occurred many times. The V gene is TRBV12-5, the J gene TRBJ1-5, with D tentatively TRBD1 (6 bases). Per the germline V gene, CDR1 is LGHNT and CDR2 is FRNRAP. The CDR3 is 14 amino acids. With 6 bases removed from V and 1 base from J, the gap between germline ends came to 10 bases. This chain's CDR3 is CASGYGQSNQPQHF. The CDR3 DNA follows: TGTGCTAGTGGCTACGGACAGAGCAATCAGCCCCAGCATTTT.

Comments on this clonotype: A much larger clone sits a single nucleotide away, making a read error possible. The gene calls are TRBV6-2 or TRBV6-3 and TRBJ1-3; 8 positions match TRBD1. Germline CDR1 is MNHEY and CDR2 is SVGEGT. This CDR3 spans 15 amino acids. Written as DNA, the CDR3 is TGTGCCAGCAGTTATCGGACAGGGAATGGAGACACCATATATTTT. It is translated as CASSYRTGNGDTIYF.

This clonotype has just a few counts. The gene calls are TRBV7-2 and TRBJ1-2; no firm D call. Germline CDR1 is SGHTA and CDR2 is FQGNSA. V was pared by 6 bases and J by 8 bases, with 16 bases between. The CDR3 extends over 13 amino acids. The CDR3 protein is CASSPAGPRGYTF. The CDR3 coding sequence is TGTGCCAGCAGTCCGGCCGGGCCGCGGGGCTACACCTTC.

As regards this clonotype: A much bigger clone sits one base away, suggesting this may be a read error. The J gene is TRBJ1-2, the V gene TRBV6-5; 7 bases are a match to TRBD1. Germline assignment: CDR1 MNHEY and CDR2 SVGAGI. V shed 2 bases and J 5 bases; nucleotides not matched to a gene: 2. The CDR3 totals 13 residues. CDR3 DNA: TGTGCCAGCAGTTACAAGGGGGCGTATGGCTACACCTTC. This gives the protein CASSYKGAYGYTF.

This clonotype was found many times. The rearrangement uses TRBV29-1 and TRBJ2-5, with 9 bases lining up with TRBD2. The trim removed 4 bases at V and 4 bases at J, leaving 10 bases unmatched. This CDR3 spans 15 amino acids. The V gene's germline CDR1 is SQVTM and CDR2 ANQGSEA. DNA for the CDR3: TGCAGCGTTGTGACTAGCGGAATGAGGGGAGAGACCCAGTACTTC. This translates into CSVVTSGMRGETQYF.

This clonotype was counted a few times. CDR3 loop: CASSFLAGSATDEQYF. DNA of the CDR3: TGTGCCAGCAGCTTCCTAGCGGGTAGCGCTACTGACGAGCAGTACTTC. J is TRBJ2-7 and V is TRBV7-9; 8 bases align to TRBD2. From germline, CDR1 is SEHNR and CDR2 FQNEAQ (reference sequence). The trim removed 3 bases at V and 5 bases at J, leaving 12 bases unmatched. This CDR3 contains 16 residues.

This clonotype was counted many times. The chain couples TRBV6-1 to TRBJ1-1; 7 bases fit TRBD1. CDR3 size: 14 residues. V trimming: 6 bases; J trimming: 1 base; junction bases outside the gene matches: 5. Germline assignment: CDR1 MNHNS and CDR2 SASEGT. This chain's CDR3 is CASRWDSWNTEAFF. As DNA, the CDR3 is TGTGCCAGCAGGTGGGACAGCTGGAACACTGAAGCTTTCTTT.

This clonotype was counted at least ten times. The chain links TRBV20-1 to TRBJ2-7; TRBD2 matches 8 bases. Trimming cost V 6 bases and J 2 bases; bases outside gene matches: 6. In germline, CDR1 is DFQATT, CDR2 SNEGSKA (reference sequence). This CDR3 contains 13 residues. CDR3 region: CSATYSGTYEQYF. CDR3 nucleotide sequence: TGCAGTGCGACTTATAGCGGGACCTACGAGCAGTACTTC.

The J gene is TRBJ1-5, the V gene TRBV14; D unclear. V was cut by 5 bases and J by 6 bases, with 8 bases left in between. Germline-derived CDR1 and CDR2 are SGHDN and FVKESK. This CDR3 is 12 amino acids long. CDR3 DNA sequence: TGTGCCAGCAGCTCACTGGGTCAGCCCCAGCATTTT. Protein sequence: CASSSLGQPQHF.

CDR3 DNA: TGTGCCAGTACCCCGGGCCCGGGGGGACACACCATATATTTT. This translates into CASTPGPGGHTIYF. This sequence joins TRBV19 and TRBJ1-3; D perhaps matches TRBD1 (5 bases). There are 14 residues in the CDR3. CDR1 and CDR2 (germline): LNHDA, SQIVND (reference sequence). With 7 bases removed from V and 8 bases from J, the gap between germline ends came to 18 bases.

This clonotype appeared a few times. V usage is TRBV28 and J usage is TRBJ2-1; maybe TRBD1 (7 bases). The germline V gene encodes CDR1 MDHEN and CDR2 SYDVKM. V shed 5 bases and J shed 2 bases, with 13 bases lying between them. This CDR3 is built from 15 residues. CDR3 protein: CASSLTGEAYNEQFF. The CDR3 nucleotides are TGTGCCAGCAGTCTTACAGGGGAGGCCTACAATGAGCAGTTCTTC.

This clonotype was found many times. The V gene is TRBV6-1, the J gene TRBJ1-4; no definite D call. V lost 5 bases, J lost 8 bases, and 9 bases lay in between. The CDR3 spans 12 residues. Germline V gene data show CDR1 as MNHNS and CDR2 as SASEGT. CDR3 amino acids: CASSNLKEKLFF. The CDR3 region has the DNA TGTGCCAGCAGTAACCTTAAAGAAAAACTGTTTTTT.

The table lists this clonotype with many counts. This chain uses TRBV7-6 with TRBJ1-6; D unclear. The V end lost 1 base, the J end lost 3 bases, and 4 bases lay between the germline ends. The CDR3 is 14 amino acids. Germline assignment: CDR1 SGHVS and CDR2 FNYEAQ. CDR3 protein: CASSLGVYNSPLHF. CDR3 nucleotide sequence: TGTGCCAGCAGCTTAGGTGTCTATAATTCACCCCTCCACTTT.

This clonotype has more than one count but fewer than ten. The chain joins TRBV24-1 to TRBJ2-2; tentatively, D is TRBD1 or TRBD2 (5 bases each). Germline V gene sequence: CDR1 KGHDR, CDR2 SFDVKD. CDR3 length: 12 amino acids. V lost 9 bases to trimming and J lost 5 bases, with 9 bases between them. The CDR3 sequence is CATQWGTGELFF. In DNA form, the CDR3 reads TGTGCCACCCAATGGGGGACCGGGGAGCTGTTTTTT.

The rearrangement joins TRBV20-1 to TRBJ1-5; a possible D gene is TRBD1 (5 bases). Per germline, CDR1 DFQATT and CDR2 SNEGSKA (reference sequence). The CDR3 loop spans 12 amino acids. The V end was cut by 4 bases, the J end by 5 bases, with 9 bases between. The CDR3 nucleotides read TGCAGTGCTATTGGAGGGGATCAGCCCCAGCATTTT. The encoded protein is CSAIGGDQPQHF.

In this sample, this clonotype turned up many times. CDR3 coding DNA: TGTGCCAGCAGCCGAACCAAGGAGGCGGGGGATTACGAGCAGTACTTC. It specifies CASSRTKEAGDYEQYF. The V call is TRBV13, the J call TRBJ2-7; 7 positions agree with TRBD2. The V segment lost 5 bases and the J segment 4 bases; nucleotides outside the gene matches: 14. Germline assignment: CDR1 PRHDT and CDR2 FYEKMQ (reference sequence). The CDR3 is 16 residues long.

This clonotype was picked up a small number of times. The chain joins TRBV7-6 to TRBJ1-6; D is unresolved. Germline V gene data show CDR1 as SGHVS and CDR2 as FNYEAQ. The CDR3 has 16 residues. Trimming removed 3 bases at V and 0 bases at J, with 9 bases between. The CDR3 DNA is TGTGCCAGCAGCTTCTCGAGTAGCTCCTATAATTCACCCCTCCACTTT. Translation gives CASSFSSSSYNSPLHF. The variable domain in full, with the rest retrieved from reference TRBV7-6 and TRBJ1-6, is GAGVSQSPRYKVTKRGQDVALRCDPISGHVSLYWYRQALGQGPEFLTYFNYEAQQDKSGLPNDRFSAERPEGSISTLTIQRTEQRDSAMYRCASSFSSSSYNSPLHFGNGTRLTVT.

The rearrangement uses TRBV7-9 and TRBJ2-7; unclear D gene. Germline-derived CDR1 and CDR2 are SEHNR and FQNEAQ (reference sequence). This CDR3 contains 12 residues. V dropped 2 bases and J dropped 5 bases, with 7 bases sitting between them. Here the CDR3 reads CASSLSDDEQYF. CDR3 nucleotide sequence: TGTGCCAGCAGCTTATCCGACGACGAGCAGTACTTC.

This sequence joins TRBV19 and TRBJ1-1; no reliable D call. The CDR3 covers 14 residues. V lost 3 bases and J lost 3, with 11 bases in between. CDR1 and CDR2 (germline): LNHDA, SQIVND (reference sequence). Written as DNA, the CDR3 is TGTGCCAGTAGTATTATCGGGAAGGACACTGAAGCTTTCTTT. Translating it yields CASSIIGKDTEAFF.

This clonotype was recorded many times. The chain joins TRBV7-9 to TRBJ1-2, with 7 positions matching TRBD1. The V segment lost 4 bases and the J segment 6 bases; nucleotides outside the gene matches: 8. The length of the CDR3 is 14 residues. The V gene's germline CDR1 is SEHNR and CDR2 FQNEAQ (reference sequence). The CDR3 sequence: CASSSPLTGNGYTF. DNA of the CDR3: TGTGCCAGCAGCTCCCCCCTGACAGGGAATGGCTACACCTTC. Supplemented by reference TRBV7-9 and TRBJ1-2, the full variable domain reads DTGVSQNPRHKITKRGQNVTFRCDPISEHNRLYWYRQTLGQGPEFLTYFQNEAQLEKSRLLSDRFSAERPKGSFSTLEIQRTEQGDSAMYLCASSSPLTGNGYTFGSGTRLTVV.

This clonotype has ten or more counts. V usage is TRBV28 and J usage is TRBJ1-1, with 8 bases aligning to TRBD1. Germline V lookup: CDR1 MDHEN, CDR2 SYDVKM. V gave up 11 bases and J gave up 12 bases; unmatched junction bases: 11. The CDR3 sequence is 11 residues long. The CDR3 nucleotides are TGTGCCGCTAACAGGGGGGGAAAGTCTTTCTTT. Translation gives CAANRGGKSFF. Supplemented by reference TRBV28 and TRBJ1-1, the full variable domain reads DVKVTQSSRYLVKRTGEKVFLECVQDMDHENMFWYRQDPGLGLRLIYFSYDVKMKEKGDIPEGYSVSREKKERFSLILESASTNQTSMYLCAANRGGKSFFGQGTRLTVV.

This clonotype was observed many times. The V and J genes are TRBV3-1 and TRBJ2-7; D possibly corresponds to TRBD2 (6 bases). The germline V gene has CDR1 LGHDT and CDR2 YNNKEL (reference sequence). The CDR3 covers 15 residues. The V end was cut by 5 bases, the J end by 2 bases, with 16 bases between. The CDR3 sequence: CASSARDSRTYEQYF. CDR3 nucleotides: TGTGCCAGCAGCGCGCGGGACTCCCGAACCTACGAGCAGTACTTC.

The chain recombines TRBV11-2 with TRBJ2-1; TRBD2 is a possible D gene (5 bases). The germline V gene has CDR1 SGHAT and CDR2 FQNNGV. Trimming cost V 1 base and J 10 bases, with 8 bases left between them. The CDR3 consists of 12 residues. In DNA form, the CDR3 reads TGTGCCAGCAGCTTAGGTAGCGTGGAGCAGTTCTTC. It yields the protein CASSLGSVEQFF.

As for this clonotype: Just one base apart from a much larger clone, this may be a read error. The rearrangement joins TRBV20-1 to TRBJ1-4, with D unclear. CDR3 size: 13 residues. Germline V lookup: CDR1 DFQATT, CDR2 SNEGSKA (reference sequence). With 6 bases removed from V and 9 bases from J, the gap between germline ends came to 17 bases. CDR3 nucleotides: TGCAGTGCCAGACAACCCCGAGAGAAAAAACTGTTTTTT. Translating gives CSARQPREKKLFF.

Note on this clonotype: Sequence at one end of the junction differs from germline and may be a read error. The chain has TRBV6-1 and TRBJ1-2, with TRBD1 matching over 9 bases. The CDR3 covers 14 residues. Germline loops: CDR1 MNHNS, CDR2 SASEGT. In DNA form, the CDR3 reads TGTGTCAGCAGTGATTGGGGGACAGGGCAAGGCTACACCTTC. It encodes CVSSDWGTGQGYTF.

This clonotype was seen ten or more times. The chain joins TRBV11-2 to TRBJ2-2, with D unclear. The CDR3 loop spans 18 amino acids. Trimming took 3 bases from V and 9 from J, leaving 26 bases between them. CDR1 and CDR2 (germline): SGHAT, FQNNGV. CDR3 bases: TGTGCCAGCAGCTTCCCCTTAGGTGGCTCTCCAAAGTCGAGGGAGCTGTTTTTT. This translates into CASSFPLGGSPKSRELFF.